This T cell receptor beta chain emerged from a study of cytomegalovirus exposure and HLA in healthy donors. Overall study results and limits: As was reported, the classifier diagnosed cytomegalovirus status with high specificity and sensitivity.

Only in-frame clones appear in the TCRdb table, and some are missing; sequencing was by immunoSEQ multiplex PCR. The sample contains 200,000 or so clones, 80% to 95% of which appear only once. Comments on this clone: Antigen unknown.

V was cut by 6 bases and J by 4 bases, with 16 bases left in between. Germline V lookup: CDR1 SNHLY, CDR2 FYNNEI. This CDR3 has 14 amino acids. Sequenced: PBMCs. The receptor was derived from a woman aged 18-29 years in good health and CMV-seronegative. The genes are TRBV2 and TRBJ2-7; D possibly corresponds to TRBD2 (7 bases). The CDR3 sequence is CASRPWGREYEQYF. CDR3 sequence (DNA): TGTGCCAGCAGACCTTGGGGGCGGGAGTACGAGCAGTACTTC.